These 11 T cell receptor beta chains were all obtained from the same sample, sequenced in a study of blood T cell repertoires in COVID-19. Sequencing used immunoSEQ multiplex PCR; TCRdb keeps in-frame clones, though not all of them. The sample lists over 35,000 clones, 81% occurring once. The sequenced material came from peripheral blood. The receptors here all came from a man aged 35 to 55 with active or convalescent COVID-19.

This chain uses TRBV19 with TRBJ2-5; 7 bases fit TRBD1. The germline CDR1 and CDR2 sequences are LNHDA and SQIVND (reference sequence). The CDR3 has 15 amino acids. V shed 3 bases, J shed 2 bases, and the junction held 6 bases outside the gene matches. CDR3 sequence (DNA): TGTGCCAGTAGTATTCCCCACAGGGGACAAGAGACCCAGTACTTC. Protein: CASSIPHRGQETQYF. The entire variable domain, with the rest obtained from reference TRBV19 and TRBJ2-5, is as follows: DGGITQSPKYLFRKEGQNVTLSCEQNLNHDAMYWYRQDPGQGLRLIYYSQIVNDFQKGDIAEGYSVSREKKESFPLTVTSAQKNPTAFYLCASSIPHRGQETQYFGPGTRLLVL.

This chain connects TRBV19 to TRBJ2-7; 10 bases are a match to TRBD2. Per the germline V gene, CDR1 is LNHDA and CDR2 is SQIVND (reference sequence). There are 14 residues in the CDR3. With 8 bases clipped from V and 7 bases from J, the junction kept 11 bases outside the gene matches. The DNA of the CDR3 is TGTGCCAGTGGAGAACTAGCGGGGAATGATGAGCAGTACTTC. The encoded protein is CASGELAGNDEQYF.

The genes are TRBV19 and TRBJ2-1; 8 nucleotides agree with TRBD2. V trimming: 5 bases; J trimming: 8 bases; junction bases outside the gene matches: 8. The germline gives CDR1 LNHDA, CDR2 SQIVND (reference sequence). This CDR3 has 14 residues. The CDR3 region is CASSPGLGSDEQFF. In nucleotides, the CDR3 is TGTGCCAGTAGTCCGGGACTAGGAAGTGATGAGCAGTTCTTC.

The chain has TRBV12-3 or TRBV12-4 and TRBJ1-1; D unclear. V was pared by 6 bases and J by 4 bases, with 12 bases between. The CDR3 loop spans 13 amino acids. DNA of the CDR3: TGTGCCAGCAGCCATGTTGAGGGCACTGAAGCTTTCTTT. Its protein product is CASSHVEGTEAFF.

Written as DNA, the CDR3 is TGTGCCAGCAGTTCTTATAGCGGGGACAATGAGCAGTTCTTC. Its translation is CASSSYSGDNEQFF. V is TRBV7-3 and J is TRBJ2-1; 8 positions agree with TRBD2. V lost 6 bases, J lost 5 bases, and 6 bases stayed unmatched. CDR3 size: 14 residues. Germline CDR1 and CDR2: SGHTA and FQGTGA.

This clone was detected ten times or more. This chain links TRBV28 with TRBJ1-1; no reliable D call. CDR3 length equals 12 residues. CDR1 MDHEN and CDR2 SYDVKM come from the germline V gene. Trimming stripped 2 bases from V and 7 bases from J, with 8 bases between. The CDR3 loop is CASSLGRLEAFF. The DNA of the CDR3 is TGTGCCAGCAGTTTAGGCAGACTTGAAGCTTTCTTT.

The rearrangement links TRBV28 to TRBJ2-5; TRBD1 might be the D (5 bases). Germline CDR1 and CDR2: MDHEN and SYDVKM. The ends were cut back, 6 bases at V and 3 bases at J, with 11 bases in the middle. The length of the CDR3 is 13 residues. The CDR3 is CASRTEMKETQYF. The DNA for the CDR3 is TGTGCCAGCAGGACAGAGATGAAAGAGACCCAGTACTTC.

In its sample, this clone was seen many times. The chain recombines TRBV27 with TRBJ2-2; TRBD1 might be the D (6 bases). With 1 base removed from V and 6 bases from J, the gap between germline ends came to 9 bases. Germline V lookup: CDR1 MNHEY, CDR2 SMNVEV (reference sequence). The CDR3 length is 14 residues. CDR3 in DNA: TGTGCCAGCAGTTTATACAGGGATGCCGGGGAGCTGTTTTTT. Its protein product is CASSLYRDAGELFF.

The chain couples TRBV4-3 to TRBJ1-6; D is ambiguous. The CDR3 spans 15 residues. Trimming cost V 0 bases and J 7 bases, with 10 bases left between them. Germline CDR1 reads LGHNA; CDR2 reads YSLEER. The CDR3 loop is CASSQEAGSNSPLHF. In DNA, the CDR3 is TGCGCCAGCAGCCAAGAGGCGGGCTCCAATTCACCCCTCCACTTT.

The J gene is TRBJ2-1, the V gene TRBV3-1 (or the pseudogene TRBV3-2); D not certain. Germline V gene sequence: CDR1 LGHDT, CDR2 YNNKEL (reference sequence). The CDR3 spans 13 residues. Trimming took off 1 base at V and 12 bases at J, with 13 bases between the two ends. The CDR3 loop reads CASSQGGQVGQFF. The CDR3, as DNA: TGTGCCAGCAGCCAAGGTGGGCAGGTAGGGCAGTTCTTC.

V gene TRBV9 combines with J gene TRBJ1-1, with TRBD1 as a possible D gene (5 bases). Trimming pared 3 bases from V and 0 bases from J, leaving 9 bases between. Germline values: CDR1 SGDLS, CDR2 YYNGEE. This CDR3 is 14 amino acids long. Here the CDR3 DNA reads TGTGCCAGCAGCGCGGGGGATTTGAACACTGAAGCTTTCTTT. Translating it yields CASSAGDLNTEAFF.